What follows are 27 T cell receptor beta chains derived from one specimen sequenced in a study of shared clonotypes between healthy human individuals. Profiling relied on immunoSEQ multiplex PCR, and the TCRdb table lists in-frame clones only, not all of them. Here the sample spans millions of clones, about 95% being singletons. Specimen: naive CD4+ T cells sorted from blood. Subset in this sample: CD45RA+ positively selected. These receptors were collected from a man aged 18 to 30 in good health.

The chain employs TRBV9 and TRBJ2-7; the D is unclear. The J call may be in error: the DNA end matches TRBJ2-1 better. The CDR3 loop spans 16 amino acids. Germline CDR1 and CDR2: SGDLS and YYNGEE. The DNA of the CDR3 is TGTGCCAGCAGCGTAGAGGGCGTCTACTCCTACAATGAGCAGTTCTTC. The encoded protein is CASSVEGVYSYNEQFF.

CDR3 sequence (DNA): TGCAGCGTTGAAGAGGGCAGGACTGAAGCTTTCTTT. Its translation is CSVEEGRTEAFF. The gene calls are TRBV29-1 and TRBJ1-1; no clear D gene. Per germline, CDR1 SQVTM and CDR2 ANQGSEA. The CDR3 extends over 12 amino acids. V was clipped by 0 bases and J by 5 bases, with 7 bases between them. The full variable domain, its missing parts supplied by reference TRBV29-1 and TRBJ1-1, is SAVISQKPSRDICQRGTSLTIQCQVDSQVTMMFWYRQQPGQSLTLIATANQGSEATYESGFVIDKFPISRPNLTFSTLTVSNMSPEDSSIYLCSVEEGRTEAFFGQGTRLTVV.

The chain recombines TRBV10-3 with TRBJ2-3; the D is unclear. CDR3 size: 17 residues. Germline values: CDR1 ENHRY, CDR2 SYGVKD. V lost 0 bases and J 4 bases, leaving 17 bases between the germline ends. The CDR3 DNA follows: TGTGCCATCAGTGAGTCCGCTTTCCCGGGCTCATCAGATACGCAGTATTTT. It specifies CAISESAFPGSSDTQYF.

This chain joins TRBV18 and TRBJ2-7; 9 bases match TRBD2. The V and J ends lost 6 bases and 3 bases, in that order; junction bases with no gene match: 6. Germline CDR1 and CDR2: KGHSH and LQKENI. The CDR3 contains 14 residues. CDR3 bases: TGTGCCAGCTCCCCTGTAGCGGGGGACTACGAGCAGTACTTC. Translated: CASSPVAGDYEQYF.

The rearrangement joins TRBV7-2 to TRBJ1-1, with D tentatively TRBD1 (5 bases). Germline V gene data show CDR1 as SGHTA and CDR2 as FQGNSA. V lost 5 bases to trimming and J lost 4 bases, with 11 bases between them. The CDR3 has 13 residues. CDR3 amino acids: CASSPLRGTEAFF. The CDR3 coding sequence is TGTGCCAGCAGCCCGCTAAGGGGCACTGAAGCTTTCTTT. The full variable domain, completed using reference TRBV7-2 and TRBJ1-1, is GAGVSQSPSNKVTEKGKDVELRCDPISGHTALYWYRQSLGQGLEFLIYFQGNSAPDKSGLPSDRFSAERTGGSVSTLTIQRTQQEDSAVYLCASSPLRGTEAFFGQGTRLTVV.

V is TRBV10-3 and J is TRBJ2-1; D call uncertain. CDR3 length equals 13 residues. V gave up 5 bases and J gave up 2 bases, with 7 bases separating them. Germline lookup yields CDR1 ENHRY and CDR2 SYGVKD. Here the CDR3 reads CAISYKTYNEQFF. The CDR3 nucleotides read TGTGCCATCAGTTACAAGACCTACAATGAGCAGTTCTTC.

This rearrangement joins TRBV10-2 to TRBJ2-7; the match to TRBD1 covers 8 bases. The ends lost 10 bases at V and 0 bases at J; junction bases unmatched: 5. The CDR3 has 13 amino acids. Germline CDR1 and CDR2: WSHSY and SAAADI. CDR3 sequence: CATRTGSSYEQYF. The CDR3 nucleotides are TGCGCCACCCGGACAGGGAGCTCCTACGAGCAGTACTTC.

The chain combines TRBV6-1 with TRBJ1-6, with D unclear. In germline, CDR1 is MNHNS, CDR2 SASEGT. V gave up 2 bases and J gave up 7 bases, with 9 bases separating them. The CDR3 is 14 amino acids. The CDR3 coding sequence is TGTGCCAGCAGTGAACCGGCAGACAATTCACCCCTCCACTTT. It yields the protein CASSEPADNSPLHF.

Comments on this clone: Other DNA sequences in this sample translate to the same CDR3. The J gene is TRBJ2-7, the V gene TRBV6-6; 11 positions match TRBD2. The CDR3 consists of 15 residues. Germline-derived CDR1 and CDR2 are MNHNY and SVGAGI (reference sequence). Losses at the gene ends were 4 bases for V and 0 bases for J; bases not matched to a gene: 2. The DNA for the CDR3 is TGTGCCAGCAGTTCCACTAGCGGGGGCTCCTACGAGCAGTACTTC. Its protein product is CASSSTSGGSYEQYF.

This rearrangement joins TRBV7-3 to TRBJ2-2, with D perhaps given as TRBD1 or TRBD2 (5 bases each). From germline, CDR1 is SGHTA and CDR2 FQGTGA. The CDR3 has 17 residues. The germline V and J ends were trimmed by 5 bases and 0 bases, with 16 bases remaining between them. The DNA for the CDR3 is TGTGCCAGCAGCGCTTCATGGGGGACCGCGAACACCGGGGAGCTGTTTTTT. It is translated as CASSASWGTANTGELFF.

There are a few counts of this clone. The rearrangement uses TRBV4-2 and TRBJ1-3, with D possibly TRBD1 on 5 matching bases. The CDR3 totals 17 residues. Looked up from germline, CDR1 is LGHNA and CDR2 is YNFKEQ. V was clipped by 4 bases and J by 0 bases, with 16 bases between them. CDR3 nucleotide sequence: TGTGCCAGCAGCCTATCCACGACAGTCACCTCTGGAAACACCATATATTTT. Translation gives CASSLSTTVTSGNTIYF.

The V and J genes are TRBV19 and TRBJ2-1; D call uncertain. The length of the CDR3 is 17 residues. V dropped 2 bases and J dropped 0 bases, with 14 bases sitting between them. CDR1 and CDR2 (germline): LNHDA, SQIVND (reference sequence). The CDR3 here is CASSIKRAKSSYNEQFF. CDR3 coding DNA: TGTGCCAGTAGTATAAAACGGGCGAAAAGCTCCTACAATGAGCAGTTCTTC.

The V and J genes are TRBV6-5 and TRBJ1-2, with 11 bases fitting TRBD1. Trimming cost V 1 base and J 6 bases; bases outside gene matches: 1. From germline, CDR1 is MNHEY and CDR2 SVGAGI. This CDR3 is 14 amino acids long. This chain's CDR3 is CASSYWTGGDGYTF. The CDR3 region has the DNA TGTGCCAGCAGTTACTGGACAGGGGGCGATGGCTACACCTTC.

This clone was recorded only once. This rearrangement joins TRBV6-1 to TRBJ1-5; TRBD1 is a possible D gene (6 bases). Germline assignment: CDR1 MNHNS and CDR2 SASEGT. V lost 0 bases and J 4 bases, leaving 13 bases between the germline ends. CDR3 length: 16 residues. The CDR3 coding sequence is TGTGCCAGCAGTGAAGCGCCTCAGGGGTGGAATCAGCCCCAGCATTTT. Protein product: CASSEAPQGWNQPQHF.

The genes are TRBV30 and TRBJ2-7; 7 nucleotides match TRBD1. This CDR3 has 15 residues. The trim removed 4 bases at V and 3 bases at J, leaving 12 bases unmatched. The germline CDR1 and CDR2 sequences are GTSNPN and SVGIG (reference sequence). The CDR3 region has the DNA TGTGCCTGGAACCCAAGGGGGCATATCGTCTACGAGCAGTACTTC. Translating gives CAWNPRGHIVYEQYF. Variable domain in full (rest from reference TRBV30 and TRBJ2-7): SQTIHQWPATLVQPVGSPLSLECTVEGTSNPNLYWYRQAAGRGLQLLFYSVGIGQISSEVPQNLSASRPQDRQFILSSKKLLLSDSGFYLCAWNPRGHIVYEQYFGPGTRLTVT.

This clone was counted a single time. The CDR3 DNA reads as TGCGCCAGCAGCCAAGGGGTTAGCGGGAGCTATGAGCAGTTCTTC. Translating gives CASSQGVSGSYEQFF. V is TRBV4-3 and J is TRBJ2-1, with 9 nucleotides matching TRBD2. Trimming cost V 1 base and J 8 bases; bases outside gene matches: 6. Germline CDR1 reads LGHNA; CDR2 reads YSLEER. The CDR3 is 15 residues long.

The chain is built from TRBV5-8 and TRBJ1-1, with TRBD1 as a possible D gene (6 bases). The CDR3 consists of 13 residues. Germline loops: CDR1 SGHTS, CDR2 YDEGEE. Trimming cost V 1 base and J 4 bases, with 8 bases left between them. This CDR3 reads CASSLNRATEAFF. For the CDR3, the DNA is TGTGCCAGCAGCTTGAACAGGGCCACTGAAGCTTTCTTT.

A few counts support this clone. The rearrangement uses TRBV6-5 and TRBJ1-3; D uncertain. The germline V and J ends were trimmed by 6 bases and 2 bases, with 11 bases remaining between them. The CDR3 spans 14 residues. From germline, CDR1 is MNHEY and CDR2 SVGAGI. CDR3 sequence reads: CASSQHKTGNTIYF. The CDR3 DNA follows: TGTGCCAGCAGCCAGCATAAAACTGGAAACACCATATATTTT.

CDR3 bases: TGTGCCAGCAGCGTGACAGGATTTTCGACCGGGGAGCTGTTTTTT. Its protein product is CASSVTGFSTGELFF. V usage is TRBV9 and J usage is TRBJ2-2; the D gene is possibly TRBD1 (6 bases). Germline values: CDR1 SGDLS, CDR2 YYNGEE. This CDR3 has 15 amino acids. V was clipped by 2 bases and J by 5 bases, with 13 bases between them.

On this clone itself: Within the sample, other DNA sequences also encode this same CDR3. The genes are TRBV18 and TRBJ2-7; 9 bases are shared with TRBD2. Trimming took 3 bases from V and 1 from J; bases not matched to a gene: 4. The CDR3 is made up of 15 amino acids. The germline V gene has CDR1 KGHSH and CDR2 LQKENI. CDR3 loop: CASSPASGGSYEQYF. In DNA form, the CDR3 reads TGTGCCAGCTCACCGGCCAGCGGGGGGTCCTACGAGCAGTACTTC.

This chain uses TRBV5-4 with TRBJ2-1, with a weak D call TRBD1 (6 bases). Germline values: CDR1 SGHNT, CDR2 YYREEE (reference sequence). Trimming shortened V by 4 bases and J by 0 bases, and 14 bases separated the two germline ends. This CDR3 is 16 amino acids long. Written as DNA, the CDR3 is TGTGCCAGCAGCACACCTACAGGGTACTCCTACAATGAGCAGTTCTTC. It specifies CASSTPTGYSYNEQFF. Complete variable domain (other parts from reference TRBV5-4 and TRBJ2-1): ETGVTQSPTHLIKTRGQQVTLRCSSQSGHNTVSWYQQALGQGPQFIFQYYREEENGRGNFPPRFSGLQFPNYSSELNVNALELDDSALYLCASSTPTGYSYNEQFFGPGTRLTVL.

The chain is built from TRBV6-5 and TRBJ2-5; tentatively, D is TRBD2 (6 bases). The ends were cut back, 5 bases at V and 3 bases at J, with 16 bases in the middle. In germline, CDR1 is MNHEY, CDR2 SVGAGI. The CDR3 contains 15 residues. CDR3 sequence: CASSPPGLPKETQYF. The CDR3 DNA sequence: TGTGCCAGCAGTCCTCCGGGACTGCCTAAAGAGACCCAGTACTTC.

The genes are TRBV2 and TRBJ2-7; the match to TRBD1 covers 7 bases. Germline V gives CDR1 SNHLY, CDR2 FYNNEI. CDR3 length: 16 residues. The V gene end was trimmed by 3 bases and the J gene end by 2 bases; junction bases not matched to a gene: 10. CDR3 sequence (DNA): TGTGCCAGCAGTGAGGTGATTTCGGGGACAGCCTACGAGCAGTACTTC. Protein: CASSEVISGTAYEQYF.

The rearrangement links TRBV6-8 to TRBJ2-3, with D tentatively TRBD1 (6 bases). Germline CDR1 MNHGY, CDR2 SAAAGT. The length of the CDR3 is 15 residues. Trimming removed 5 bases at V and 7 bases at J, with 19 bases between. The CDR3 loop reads CASSGGLDRDYTQYF. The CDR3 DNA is TGTGCCAGCAGTGGTGGACTGGACAGAGATTATACGCAGTATTTT.

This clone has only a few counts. The CDR3, as DNA: TGCGCCAGCAGCCAAGAATGGGGGGACACTGAAGCTTTCTTT. This encodes CASSQEWGDTEAFF. The rearrangement uses TRBV4-1 and TRBJ1-1, with a weak D call TRBD1 (5 bases). V dropped 0 bases and J dropped 3 bases, with 8 bases sitting between them. CDR1 is MGHRA, CDR2 YSYEKL, per germline. The length of the CDR3 is 14 residues.

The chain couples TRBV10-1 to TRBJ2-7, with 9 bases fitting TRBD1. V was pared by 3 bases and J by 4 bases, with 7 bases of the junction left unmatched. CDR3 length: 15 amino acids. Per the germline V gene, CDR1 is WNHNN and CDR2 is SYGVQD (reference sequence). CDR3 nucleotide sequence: TGCGCCAGCAGTGACCCCGGGACAGGGACGTACGAGCAGTACTTC. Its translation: CASSDPGTGTYEQYF.

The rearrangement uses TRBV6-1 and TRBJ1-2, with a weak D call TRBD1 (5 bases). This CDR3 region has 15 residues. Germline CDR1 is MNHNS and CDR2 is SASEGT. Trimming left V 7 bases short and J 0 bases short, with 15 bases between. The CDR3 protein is CASTERGRPNYGYTF. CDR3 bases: TGTGCCAGCACCGAACGGGGGAGGCCTAACTATGGCTACACCTTC.